This TCR beta chain was recovered during a study of T cell changes during pregnancy in multiple sclerosis. V shed 0 bases and J 3 bases; nucleotides not matched to a gene: 2. The CDR3 extends over 16 amino acids. Germline V gene lookup returns CDR1 SGHNT and CDR2 YYREEE (reference sequence). Data came from immunoSEQ multiplex PCR; TCRdb stores just in-frame clones and leaves some out. The table has fewer than 65,000 clones, around 90% seen once. This sequence originates from a female donor with multiple sclerosis, enrolled in a pregnancy study. Sequencing was performed on peripheral blood, taken before pregnancy. The chain carries TRBV5-4 and TRBJ2-5; TRBD2 agrees at 13 bases. The CDR3 sequence is CASSLGLAGGEETQYF. The CDR3, as DNA: TGTGCCAGCAGCTTGGGACTAGCGGGGGGAGAAGAGACCCAGTACTTC.